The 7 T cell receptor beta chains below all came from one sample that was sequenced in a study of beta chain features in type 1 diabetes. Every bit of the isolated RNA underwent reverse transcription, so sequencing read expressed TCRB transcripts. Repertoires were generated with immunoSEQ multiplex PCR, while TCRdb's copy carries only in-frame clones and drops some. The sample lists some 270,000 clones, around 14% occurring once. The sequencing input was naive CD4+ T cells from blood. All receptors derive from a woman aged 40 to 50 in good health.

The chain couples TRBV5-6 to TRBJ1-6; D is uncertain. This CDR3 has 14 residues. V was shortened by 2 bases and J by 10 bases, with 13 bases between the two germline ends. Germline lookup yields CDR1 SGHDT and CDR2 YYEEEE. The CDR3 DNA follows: TGTGCCAGCAGCTTCGAGGGTTATGGGTCACCCCTCCACTTT. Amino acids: CASSFEGYGSPLHF.

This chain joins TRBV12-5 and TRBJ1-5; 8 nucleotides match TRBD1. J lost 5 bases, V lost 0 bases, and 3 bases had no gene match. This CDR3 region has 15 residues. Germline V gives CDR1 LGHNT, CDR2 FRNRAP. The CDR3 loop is CASGLVTGVYQPQHF. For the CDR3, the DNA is TGTGCTAGTGGTTTGGTGACAGGGGTATATCAGCCCCAGCATTTT.

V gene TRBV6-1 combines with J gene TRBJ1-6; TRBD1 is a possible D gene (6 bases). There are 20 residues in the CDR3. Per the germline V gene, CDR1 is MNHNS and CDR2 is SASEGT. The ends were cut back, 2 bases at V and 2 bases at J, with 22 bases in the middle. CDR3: CASSESVYQWGLPYNSPLHF. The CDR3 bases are TGTGCCAGCAGTGAATCAGTATATCAGTGGGGGCTCCCCTATAATTCACCCCTCCACTTT.

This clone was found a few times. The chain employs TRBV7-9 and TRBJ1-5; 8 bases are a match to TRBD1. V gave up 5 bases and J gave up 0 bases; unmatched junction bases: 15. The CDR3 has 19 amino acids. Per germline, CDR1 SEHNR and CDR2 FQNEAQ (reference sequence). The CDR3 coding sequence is TGTGCCAGCAGCCCGGGGTATGGACAGGGATTTTATAGCAATCAGCCCCAGCATTTT. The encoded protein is CASSPGYGQGFYSNQPQHF. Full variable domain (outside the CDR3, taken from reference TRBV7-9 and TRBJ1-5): DTGVSQNPRHKITKRGQNVTFRCDPISEHNRLYWYRQTLGQGPEFLTYFQNEAQLEKSRLLSDRFSAERPKGSFSTLEIQRTEQGDSAMYLCASSPGYGQGFYSNQPQHFGDGTRLSIL.

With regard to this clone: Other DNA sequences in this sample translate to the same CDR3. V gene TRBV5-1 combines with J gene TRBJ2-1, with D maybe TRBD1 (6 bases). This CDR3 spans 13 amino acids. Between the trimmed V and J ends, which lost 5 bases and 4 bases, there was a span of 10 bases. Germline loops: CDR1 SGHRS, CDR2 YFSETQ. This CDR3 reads CASSPTGYNEQFF. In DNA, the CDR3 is TGCGCCAGCAGTCCTACAGGGTACAATGAGCAGTTCTTC.

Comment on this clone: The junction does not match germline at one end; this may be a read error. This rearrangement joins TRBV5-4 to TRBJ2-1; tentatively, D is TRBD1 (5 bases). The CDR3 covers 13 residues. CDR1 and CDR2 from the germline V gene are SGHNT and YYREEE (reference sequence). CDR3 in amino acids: CASSLTQATTVIF. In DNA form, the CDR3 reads TGTGCCAGCAGCTTAACACAGGCTACGACGGTAATCTTC.

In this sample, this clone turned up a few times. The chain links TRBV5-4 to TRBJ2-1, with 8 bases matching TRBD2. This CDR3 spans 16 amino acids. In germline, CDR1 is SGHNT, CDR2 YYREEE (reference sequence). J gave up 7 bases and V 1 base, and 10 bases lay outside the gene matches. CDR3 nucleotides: TGTGCCAGCAGCTTGTCTAGGAGGACTAGCAGTAATGAGCAGTTCTTC. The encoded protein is CASSLSRRTSSNEQFF.